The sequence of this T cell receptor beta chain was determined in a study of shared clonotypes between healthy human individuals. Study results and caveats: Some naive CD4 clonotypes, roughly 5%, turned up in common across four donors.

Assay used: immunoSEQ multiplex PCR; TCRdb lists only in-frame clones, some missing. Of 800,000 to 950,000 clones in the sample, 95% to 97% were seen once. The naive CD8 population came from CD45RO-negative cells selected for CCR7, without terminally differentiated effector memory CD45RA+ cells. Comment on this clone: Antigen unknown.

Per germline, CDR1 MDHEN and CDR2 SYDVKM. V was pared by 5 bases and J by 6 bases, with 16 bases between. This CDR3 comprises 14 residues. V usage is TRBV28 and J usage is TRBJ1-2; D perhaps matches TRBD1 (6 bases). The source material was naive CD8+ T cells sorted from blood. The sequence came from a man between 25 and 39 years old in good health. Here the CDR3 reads CASSITGIVDGYTF. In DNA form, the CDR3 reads TGTGCCAGCAGTATTACAGGGATTGTTGATGGCTACACCTTC.